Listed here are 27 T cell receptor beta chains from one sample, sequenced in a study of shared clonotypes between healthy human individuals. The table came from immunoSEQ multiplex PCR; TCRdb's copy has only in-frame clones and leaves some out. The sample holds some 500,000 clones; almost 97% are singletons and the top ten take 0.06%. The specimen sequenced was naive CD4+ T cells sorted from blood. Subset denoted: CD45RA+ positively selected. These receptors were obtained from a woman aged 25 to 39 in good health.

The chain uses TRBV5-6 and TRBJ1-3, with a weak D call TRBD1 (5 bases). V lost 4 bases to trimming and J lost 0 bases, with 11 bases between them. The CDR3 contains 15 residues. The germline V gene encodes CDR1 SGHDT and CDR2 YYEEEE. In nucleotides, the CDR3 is TGTGCCAGCAGCCCCCGGACAAGCTCTGGAAACACCATATATTTT. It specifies CASSPRTSSGNTIYF.

CDR3 DNA sequence: TGTGCCAGCAGTCCCTCAACTAATGAAAAACTGTTTTTT. This sequence encodes CASSPSTNEKLFF. This chain uses TRBV6-1 with TRBJ1-4; D not certain. The V end was cut by 5 bases, the J end by 0 bases, with 4 bases between. This CDR3 is 13 amino acids long. Germline lookup yields CDR1 MNHNS and CDR2 SASEGT.

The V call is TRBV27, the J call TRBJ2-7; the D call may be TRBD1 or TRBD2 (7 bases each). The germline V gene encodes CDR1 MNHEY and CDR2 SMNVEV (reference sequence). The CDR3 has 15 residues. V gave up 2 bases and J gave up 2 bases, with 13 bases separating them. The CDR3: CASSLQGGSTYEQYF. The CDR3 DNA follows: TGTGCCAGCAGTTTACAGGGGGGGAGCACCTACGAGCAGTACTTC.

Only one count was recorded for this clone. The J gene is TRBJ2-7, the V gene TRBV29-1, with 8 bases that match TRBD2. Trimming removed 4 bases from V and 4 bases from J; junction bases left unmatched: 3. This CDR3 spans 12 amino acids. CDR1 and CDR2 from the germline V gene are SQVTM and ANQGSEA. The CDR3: CSVGTSGYEQYF. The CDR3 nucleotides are TGCAGCGTTGGAACTAGCGGTTACGAGCAGTACTTC.

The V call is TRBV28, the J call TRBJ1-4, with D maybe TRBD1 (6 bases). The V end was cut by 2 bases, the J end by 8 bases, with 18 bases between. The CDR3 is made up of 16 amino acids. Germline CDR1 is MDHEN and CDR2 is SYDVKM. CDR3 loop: CASSLEGGRPREKLFF. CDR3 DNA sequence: TGTGCCAGCAGTTTAGAGGGGGGACGGCCGAGGGAAAAACTGTTTTTT.

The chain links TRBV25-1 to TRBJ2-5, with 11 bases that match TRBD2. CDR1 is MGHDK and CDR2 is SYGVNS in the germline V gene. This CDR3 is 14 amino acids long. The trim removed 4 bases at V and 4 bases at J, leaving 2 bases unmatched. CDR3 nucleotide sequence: TGTGCCAGCAGTGTAGGACTAGCGGGAGAGACCCAGTACTTC. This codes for CASSVGLAGETQYF.

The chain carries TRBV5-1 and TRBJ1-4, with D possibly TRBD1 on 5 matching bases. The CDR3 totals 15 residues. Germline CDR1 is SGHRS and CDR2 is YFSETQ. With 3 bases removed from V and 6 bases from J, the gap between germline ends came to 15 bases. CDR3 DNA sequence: TGCGCCAGCAGCTCCGTAGGGATAGGGGATGAAAAACTGTTTTTT. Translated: CASSSVGIGDEKLFF.

The CDR3 spells CASSFSSGSTDTQYF. The CDR3 nucleotides read TGTGCCAGCAGCTTCTCTAGCGGGAGCACAGATACGCAGTATTTT. The gene calls are TRBV5-4 and TRBJ2-3, with TRBD2 identical over 8 bases. The CDR3 has 15 residues. CDR1 SGHNT and CDR2 YYREEE come from the germline V gene (reference sequence). J lost 0 bases, V lost 2 bases, and 2 bases had no gene match.

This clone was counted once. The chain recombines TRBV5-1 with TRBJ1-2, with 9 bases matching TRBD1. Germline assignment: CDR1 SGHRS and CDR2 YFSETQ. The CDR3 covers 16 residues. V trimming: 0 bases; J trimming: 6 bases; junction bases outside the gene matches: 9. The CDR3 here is CASSLEQGALSHGYTF. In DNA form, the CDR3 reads TGCGCCAGCAGCTTGGAACAGGGGGCCCTCTCACATGGCTACACCTTC.

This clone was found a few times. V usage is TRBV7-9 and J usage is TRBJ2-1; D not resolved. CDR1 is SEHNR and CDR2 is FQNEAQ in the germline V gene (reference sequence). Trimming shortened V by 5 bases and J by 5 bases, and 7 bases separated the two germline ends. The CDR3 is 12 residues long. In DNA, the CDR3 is TGTGCCAGCAGCCCACCCCACAATGAGCAGTTCTTC. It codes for CASSPPHNEQFF. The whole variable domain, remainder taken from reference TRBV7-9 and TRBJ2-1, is DTGVSQNPRHKITKRGQNVTFRCDPISEHNRLYWYRQTLGQGPEFLTYFQNEAQLEKSRLLSDRFSAERPKGSFSTLEIQRTEQGDSAMYLCASSPPHNEQFFGPGTRLTVL.

The CDR3 here is CASSFQRGSYEQYF. As DNA, the CDR3 is TGTGCCAGCAGCTTCCAGAGGGGGTCCTACGAGCAGTACTTC. The chain links TRBV13 to TRBJ2-7, with a tentative D call TRBD1 (6 bases). Germline loops: CDR1 PRHDT, CDR2 FYEKMQ (reference sequence). The CDR3 totals 14 residues. V lost 3 bases and J lost 1, with 10 bases in between.

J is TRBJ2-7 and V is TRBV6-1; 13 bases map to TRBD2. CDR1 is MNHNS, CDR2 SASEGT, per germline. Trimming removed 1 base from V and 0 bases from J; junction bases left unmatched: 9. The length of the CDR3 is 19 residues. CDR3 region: CASSEVVRGLAGISYEQYF. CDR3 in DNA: TGTGCCAGCAGTGAAGTTGTTAGGGGACTAGCGGGGATCTCCTACGAGCAGTACTTC.

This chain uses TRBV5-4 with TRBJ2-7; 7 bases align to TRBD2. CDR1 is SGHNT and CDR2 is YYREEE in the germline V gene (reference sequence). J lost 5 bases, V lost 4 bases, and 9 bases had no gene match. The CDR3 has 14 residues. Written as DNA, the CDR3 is TGTGCCAGCAGCCCAGCGGGAAAGTACGACGAGCAGTACTTC. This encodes CASSPAGKYDEQYF.

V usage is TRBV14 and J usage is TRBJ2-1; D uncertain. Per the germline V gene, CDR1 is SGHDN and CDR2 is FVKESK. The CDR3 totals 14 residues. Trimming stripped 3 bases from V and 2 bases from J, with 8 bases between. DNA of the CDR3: TGTGCCAGCAGCCACGGTAGGGCCTACAATGAGCAGTTCTTC. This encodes CASSHGRAYNEQFF.

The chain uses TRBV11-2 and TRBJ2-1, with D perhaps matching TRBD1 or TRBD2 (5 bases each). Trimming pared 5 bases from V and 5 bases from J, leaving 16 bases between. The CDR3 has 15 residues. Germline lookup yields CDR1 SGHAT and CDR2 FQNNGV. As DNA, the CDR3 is TGTGCCAGCAGCACACGAACGGGACGGGACAATGAGCAGTTCTTC. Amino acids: CASSTRTGRDNEQFF.

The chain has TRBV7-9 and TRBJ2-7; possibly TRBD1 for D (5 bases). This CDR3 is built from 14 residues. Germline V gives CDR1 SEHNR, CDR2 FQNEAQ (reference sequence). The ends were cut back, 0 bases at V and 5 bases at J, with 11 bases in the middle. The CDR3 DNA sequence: TGTGCCAGCAGCTTAGCGTATGAGACAGACGAGCAGTACTTC. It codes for CASSLAYETDEQYF.

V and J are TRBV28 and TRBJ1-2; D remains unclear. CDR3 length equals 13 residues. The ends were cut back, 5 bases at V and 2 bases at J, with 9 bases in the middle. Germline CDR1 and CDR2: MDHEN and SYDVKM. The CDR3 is CASSPGGNYGYTF. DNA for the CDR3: TGTGCCAGCAGTCCCGGTGGGAACTATGGCTACACCTTC.

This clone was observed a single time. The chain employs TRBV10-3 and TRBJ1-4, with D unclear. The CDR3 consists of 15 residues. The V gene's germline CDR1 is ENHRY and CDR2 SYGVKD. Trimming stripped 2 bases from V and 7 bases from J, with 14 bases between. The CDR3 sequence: CAISEAGGEGEKLFF. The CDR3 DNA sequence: TGTGCCATCAGTGAGGCAGGTGGGGAGGGTGAAAAACTGTTTTTT.

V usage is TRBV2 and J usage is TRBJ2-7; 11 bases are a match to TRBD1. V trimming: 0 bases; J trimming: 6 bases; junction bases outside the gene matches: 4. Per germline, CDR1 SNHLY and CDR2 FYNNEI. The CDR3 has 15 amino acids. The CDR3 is CASSEAGQGAGEQYF. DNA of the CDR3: TGTGCCAGCAGTGAAGCAGGACAGGGGGCAGGCGAGCAGTACTTC. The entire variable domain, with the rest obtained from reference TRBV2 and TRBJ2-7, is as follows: EPEVTQTPSHQVTQMGQEVILRCVPISNHLYFYWYRQILGQKVEFLVSFYNNEISEKSEIFDDQFSVERPDGSNFTLKIRSTKLEDSAMYFCASSEAGQGAGEQYFGPGTRLTVT.

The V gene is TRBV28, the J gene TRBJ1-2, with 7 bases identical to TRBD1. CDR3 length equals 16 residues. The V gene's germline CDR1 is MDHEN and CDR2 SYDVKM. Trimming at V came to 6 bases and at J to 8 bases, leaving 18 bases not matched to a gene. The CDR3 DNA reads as TGTGCCAGCAGCCTGACAGGGCCAGGTACCGTTCGGGGCTACACCTTC. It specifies CASSLTGPGTVRGYTF.

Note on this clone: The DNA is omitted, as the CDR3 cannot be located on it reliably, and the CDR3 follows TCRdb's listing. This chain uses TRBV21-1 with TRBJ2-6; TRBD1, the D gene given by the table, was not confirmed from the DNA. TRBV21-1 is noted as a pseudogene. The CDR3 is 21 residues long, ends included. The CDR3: CASSKAMRVGTGISGANVLTF.

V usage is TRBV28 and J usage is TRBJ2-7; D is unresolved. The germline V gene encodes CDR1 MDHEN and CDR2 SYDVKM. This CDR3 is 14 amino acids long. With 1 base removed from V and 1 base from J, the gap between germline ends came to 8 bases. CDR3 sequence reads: CASSLFLRSYEQYF. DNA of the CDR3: TGTGCCAGCAGTTTATTTTTACGGTCCTACGAGCAGTACTTC.

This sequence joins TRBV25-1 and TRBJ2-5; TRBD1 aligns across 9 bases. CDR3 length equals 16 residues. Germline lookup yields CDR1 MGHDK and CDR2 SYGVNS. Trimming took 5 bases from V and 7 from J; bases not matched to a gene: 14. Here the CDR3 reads CASSQEGTGLFGTQYF. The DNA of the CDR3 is TGTGCCAGCAGTCAAGAGGGGACAGGGCTCTTCGGGACCCAGTACTTC.

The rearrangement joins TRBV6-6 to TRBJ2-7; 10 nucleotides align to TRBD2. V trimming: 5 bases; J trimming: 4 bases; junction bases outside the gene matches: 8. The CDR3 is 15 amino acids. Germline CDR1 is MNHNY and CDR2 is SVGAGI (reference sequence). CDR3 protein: CASSPGGLAVYEQYF. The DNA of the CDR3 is TGTGCCAGCAGTCCCGGTGGACTAGCGGTTTACGAGCAGTACTTC.

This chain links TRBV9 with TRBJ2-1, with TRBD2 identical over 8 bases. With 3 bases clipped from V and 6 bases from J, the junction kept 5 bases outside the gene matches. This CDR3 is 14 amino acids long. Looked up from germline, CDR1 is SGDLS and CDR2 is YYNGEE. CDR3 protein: CASSASGGGNEQFF. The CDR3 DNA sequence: TGTGCCAGCAGCGCCAGCGGGGGAGGCAATGAGCAGTTCTTC. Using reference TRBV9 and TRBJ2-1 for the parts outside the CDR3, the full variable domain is DSGVTQTPKHLITATGQRVTLRCSPRSGDLSVYWYQQSLDQGLQFLIQYYNGEERAKGNILERFSAQQFPDLHSELNLSSLELGDSALYFCASSASGGGNEQFFGPGTRLTVL.

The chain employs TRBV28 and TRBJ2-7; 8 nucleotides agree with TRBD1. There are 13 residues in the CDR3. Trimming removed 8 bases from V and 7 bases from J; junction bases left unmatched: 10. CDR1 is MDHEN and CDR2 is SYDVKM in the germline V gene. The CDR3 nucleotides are TGTGCCAGCCTTCTACAGGGGGACGGTGAGCAGTACTTC. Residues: CASLLQGDGEQYF.

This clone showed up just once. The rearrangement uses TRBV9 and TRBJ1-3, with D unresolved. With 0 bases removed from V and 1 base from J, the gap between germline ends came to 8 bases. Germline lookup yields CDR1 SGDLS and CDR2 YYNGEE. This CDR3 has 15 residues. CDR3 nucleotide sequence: TGTGCCAGCAGCGTAGGGGGTAAATCTGGAAACACCATATATTTT. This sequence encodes CASSVGGKSGNTIYF.